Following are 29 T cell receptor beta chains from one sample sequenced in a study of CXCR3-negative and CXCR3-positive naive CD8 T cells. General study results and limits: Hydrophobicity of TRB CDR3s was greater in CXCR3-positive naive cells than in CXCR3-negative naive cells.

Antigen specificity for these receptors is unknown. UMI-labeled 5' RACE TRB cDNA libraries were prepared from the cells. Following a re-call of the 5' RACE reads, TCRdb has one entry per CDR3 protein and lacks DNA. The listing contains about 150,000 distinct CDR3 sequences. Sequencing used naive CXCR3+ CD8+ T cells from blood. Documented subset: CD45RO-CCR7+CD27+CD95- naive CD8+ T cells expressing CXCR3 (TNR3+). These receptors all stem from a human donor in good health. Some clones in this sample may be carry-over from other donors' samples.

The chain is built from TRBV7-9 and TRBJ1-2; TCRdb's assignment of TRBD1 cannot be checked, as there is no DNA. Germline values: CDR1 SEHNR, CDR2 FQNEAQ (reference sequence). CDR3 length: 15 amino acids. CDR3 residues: CASSDTGGKNYGYTF.

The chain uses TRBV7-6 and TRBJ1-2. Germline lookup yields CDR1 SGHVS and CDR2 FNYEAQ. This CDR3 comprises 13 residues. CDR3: CASSFGPSSGYTF.

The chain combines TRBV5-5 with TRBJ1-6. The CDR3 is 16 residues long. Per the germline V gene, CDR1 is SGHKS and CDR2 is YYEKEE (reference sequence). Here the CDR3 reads CASSLGYTSYNSPLHF.

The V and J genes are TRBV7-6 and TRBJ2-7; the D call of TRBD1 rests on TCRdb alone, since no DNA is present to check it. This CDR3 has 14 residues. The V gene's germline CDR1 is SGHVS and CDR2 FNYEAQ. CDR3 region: CASSGRTGGFEQYF.

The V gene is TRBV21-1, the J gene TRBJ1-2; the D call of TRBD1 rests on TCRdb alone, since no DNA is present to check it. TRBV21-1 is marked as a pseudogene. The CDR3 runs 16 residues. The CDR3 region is CASSTSDRPFSYGYTF.

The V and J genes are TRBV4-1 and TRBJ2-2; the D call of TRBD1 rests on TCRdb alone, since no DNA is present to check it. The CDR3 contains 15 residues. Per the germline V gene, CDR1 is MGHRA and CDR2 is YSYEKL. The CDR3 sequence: CASSHQQGWAGELFF.

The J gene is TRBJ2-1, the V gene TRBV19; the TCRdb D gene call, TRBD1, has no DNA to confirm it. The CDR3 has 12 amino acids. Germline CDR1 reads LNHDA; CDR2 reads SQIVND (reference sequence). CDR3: CASSIGRTEQFF.

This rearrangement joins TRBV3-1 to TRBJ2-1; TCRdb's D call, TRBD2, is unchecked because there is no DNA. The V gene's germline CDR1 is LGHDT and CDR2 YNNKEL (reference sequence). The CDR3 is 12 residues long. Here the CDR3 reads CAIPPEAGGEFF.

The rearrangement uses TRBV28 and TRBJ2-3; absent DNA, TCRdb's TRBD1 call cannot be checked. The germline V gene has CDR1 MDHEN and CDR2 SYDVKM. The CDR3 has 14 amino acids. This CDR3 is CASSTGVGPDTQYF. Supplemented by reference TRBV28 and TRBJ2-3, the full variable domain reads DVKVTQSSRYLVKRTGEKVFLECVQDMDHENMFWYRQDPGLGLRLIYFSYDVKMKEKGDIPEGYSVSREKKERFSLILESASTNQTSMYLCASSTGVGPDTQYFGPGTRLTVL.

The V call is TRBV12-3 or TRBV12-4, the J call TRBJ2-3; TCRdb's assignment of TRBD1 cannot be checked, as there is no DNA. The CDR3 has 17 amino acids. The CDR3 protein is CASSGSSGGAGGDTQYF.

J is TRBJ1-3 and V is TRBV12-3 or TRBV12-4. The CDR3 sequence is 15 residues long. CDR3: CASSLEVGAGNTIYF.

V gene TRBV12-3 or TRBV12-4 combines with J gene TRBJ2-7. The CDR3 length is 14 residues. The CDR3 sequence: CASSLAQSSYEQYF.

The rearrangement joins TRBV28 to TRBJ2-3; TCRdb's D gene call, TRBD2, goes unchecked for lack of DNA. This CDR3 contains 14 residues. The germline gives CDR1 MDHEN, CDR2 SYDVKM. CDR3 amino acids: CASSLGLAAHTQYF.

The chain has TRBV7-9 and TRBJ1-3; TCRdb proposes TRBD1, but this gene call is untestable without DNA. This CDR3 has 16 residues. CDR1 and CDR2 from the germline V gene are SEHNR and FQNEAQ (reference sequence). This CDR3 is CASSLLGTGIGNTIYF.

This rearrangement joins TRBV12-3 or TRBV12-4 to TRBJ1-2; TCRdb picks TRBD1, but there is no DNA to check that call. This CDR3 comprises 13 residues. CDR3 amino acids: CASSFGQDYGYTF.

CDR3 sequence reads: CSVVLANTEAFF. This sequence joins TRBV29-1 and TRBJ1-1. The CDR3 extends over 12 amino acids. In germline, CDR1 is SQVTM, CDR2 ANQGSEA.

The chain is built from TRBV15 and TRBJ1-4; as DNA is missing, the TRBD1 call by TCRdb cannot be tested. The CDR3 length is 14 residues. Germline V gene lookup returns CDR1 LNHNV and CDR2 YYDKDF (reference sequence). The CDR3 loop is CATSKGATNEKLFF.

The CDR3 is CATSRGGYYEQYF. The chain recombines TRBV15 with TRBJ2-7; TCRdb outputs TRBD2, but without DNA this stays unchecked. CDR3 size: 13 residues. In germline, CDR1 is LNHNV, CDR2 YYDKDF (reference sequence).

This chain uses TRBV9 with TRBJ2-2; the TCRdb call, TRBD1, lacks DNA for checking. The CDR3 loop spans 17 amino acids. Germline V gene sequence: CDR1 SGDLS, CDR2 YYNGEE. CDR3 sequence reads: CASSGPQGDPNTGELFF.

The chain's CDR3 is CASSYLVIQETQYF. The J gene is TRBJ2-5, the V gene TRBV6-2 or TRBV6-3. Germline CDR1 and CDR2: MNHEY and SVGEGT. The CDR3 consists of 14 residues.

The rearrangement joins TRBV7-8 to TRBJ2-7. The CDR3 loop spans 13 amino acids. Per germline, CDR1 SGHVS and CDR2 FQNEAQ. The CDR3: CASSPRYSYEQYF.

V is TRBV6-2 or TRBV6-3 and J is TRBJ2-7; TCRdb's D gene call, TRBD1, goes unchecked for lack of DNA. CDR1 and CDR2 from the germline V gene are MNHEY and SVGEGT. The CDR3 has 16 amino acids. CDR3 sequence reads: CASSSPERWGAYEQYF.

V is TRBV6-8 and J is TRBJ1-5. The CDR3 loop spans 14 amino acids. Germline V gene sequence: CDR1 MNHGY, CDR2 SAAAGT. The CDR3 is CASSWQYSNQPQHF.

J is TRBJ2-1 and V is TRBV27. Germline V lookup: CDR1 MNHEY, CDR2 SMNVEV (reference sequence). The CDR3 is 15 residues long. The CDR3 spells CASSPRTGSYNEQFF.

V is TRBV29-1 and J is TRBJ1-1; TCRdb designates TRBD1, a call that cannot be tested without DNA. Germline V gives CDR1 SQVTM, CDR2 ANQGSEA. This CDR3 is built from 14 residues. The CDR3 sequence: CSVEGVAGAAEAFF.

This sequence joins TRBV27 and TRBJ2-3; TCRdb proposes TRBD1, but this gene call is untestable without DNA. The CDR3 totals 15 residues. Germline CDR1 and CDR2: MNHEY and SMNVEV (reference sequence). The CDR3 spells CASSAGRLGEDTQYF.

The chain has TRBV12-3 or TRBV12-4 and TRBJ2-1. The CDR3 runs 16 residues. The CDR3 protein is CASRPYSWSSYNEQFF.

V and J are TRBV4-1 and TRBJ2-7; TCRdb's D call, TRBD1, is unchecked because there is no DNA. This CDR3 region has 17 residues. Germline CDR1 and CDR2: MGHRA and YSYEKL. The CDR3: CASSQGDGTVFYYEQYF.

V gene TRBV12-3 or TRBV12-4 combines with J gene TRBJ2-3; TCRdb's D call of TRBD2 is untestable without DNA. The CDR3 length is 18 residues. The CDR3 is CASSTTRTSGASTDTQYF.